Sequencing of this TCR beta chain was carried out in a study of T cells after yellow fever vaccination. This clonotype was counted between two and nine times. Its specificity is not known. The length of the CDR3 is 14 residues. CDR1 SGHTA and CDR2 FQGNSA come from the germline V gene. With 4 bases removed from V and 6 bases from J, the gap between germline ends came to 13 bases. TCR cDNA, made by 5'RACE template switching, carried an added universal primer site and UMIs. TCRdb itself ran the 5' RACE reads through MiXCR, one entry per CDR3 protein. This table has 160,000 or so distinct CDR3 sequences, 6% to 7.5% appearing once. Whole-study findings and limits: Clonotypes appearing in both CD4 and CD8 compartments existed, and their share was small. Clones that expanded after primary vaccination mostly reappeared after the booster (96% CD4, roughly 87% CD8). A secondary response was less intense yet reached its peak sooner, at day 5 versus 15.

The chain combines TRBV7-2 with TRBJ1-5, with unresolved D. This sequence was found in a man between 18 and 29 years old who received the YFV17D yellow fever vaccine. The source was CD4+ T cells sorted from PBMCs, collected roughly 5 days after the first yellow fever vaccination. CDR3 DNA sequence: TGTGCCAGCAGCTCCCCCAAGGCAGGTCAGCCCCAGCATTTT. Residues: CASSSPKAGQPQHF.